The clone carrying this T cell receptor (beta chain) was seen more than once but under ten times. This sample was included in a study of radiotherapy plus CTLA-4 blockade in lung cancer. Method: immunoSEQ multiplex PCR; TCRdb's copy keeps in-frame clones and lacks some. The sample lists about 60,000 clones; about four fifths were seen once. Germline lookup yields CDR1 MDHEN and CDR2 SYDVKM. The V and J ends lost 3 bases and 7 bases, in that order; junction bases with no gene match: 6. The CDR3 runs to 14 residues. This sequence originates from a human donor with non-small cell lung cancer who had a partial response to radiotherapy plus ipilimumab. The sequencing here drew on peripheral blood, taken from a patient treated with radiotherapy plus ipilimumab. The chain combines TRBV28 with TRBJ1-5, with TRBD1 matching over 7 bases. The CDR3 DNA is TGTGCCAGCAGTTTGTATGACAGGGACCAGCCCCAGCATTTT. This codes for CASSLYDRDQPQHF. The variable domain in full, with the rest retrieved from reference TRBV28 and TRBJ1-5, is DVKVTQSSRYLVKRTGEKVFLECVQDMDHENMFWYRQDPGLGLRLIYFSYDVKMKEKGDIPEGYSVSREKKERFSLILESASTNQTSMYLCASSLYDRDQPQHFGDGTRLSIL.